The T cell receptor beta chain under discussion was sequenced for a study of shared clonotypes between healthy human individuals. The CDR3 covers 15 residues. Germline V lookup: CDR1 SGHDT, CDR2 YYEEEE. V dropped 1 base and J dropped 4; count of bases not matched to a gene: 3. Produced via immunoSEQ multiplex PCR; TCRdb's table is partial and in-frame only. The sample consists of nearly 1,000,000 clones, 60% to 85% of them appearing once. The chain joins TRBV5-6 to TRBJ2-2, with 8 bases that match TRBD1. The TCR comes from a young man in good health. The sequencing sample was made of memory CD4+ T cells sorted from blood. Subset: CD45RA-negative fraction. CDR3 region: CASSLQGAVTGELFF. The CDR3 DNA reads TGTGCCAGCAGCTTGCAGGGGGCGGTCACCGGGGAGCTGTTTTTT.